This T cell receptor (beta chain) was identified during a study of T cells in Graves' hyperthyroidism and ophthalmopathy. Study results and caveats: The model's output predicted ophthalmopathy at a median of approximately 6.5 months prior to onset. Researchers report that a 13 V-J model separated ophthalmopathy from stable hyperthyroidism.

With respect to this clonotype: Its antigen is undetermined.

TCR beta CDR3 sequences were amplified from RNA transcripts. When the TCR CDR3 underwent first-round RT-PCR, the HTBI primer set was used. TCRdb processed the multiplex PCR reads anew with MiXCR; each CDR3 protein has one entry. The profile covers roughly 200,000 distinct CDR3 sequences, with about a sixth appearing a single time and about 50% taken by the ten largest. Sequenced sample: blood. The TCR sequence derives from a woman between 50 and 59 years old with Graves' hyperthyroidism.

CDR3 bases: TGTGCCAGCAGCTTGGTGGCATCTCAAGAGACCCAGTACTTC. Translation gives CASSLVASQETQYF. The chain couples TRBV5-4 to TRBJ2-5; no clear D gene. Germline V gene lookup returns CDR1 SGHNT and CDR2 YYREEE (reference sequence). V was shortened by 0 bases and J by 2 bases, with 8 bases between the two germline ends. CDR3 length: 14 residues.